This is a list of T cell receptor beta chains from one sample in a study of blood T cell repertoires in COVID-19. TCRdb keeps only in-frame clones here, not all; method: immunoSEQ multiplex PCR. Of 110,000 or so clones in the sample, 88% were seen once. The sample was peripheral blood. The receptors shown here come from a woman aged 70-85 years who had recovered from COVID-19. Both conserved end residues are part of each CDR3. Each record gives: CDR3 DNA, CDR3 protein, clone size, J gene, V gene, D gene. D genes are given only for firm matches. Clone size is given for some rows only: seen once, a few or many times, or a class if the clone is expanded.

CDR3nt: TGTGCCAGCAGCACCAGAGCGGGGTGGAACACTGAAGCTTTCTTT
CDR3aa: CASSTRAGWNTEAFF
abundance: NA
j_gene: TRBJ1-1
v_gene: TRBV7-9
d_gene: NA

CDR3nt: TGCGCCAGCAGCTTGGCGTCCCCGGGGCAGCCCCAGCATTTT
CDR3aa: CASSLASPGQPQHF
abundance: NA
j_gene: TRBJ1-5
v_gene: TRBV5-1
d_gene: NA

CDR3nt: TGTGCCTGGACTCGATGGGGGGACTATGGCTACACCTTC
CDR3aa: CAWTRWGDYGYTF
abundance: NA
j_gene: TRBJ1-2
v_gene: TRBV30
d_gene: NA

CDR3nt: TGCGCCAGCAGCTACAGGGGGCTGGATGGCTACACCTTC
CDR3aa: CASSYRGLDGYTF
abundance: NA
j_gene: TRBJ1-2
v_gene: TRBV5-1
d_gene: TRBD1

CDR3nt: TGTGCCAGCATTGCGGGAGACTCCCACTTAAAGCAGTTCTTC
CDR3aa: CASIAGDSHLKQFF
abundance: NA
j_gene: TRBJ2-1
v_gene: TRBV6-5
d_gene: TRBD2

CDR3nt: TGTGCCAGCAGCTCGCCTCGACTAGCGGGGGCCCGCACAGATACGCAGTATTTT
CDR3aa: CASSSPRLAGARTDTQYF
abundance: NA
j_gene: TRBJ2-3
v_gene: TRBV7-2
d_gene: TRBD2

CDR3nt: TGTGCCAGCTCACCACCGGGCAGGGTCCGCACAGATACGCAGTATTTT
CDR3aa: CASSPPGRVRTDTQYF
abundance: NA
j_gene: TRBJ2-3
v_gene: TRBV18
d_gene: NA

CDR3nt: TGTGCCAGCAGTTACGCCGGAAGGGGTTGGTACTTC
CDR3aa: CASSYAGRGWYF
abundance: NA
j_gene: TRBJ2-7
v_gene: TRBV6-5
d_gene: NA

CDR3nt: TGCAGCGTGTGGGAGGTCGGTCAGCCCCAGCATTTT
CDR3aa: CSVWEVGQPQHF
abundance: few
j_gene: TRBJ1-5
v_gene: TRBV29-1
d_gene: NA

CDR3nt: TGTGCCAGCTCACCAGGGGGCGCAAGGTGGTTTTACGAGCAGTACTTC
CDR3aa: CASSPGGARWFYEQYF
abundance: NA
j_gene: TRBJ2-7
v_gene: TRBV18
d_gene: NA

CDR3nt: TGTGCCAGTAGTACCTCAGGGGCTTACACCTACAATGAGCAGTTCTTC
CDR3aa: CASSTSGAYTYNEQFF
abundance: NA
j_gene: TRBJ2-1
v_gene: TRBV19
d_gene: NA

CDR3nt: TGTGCCATCAGTGAGGACGGCAGGGCCAATGAAAAACTGTTTTTT
CDR3aa: CAISEDGRANEKLFF
abundance: NA
j_gene: TRBJ1-4
v_gene: TRBV10-3
d_gene: NA

CDR3nt: TGTGCCAGTAGTATCAGGACTAGCGGGATCCTGGGCCCTTACAATGAGCAGTTCTTC
CDR3aa: CASSIRTSGILGPYNEQFF
abundance: NA
j_gene: TRBJ2-1
v_gene: TRBV19
d_gene: TRBD2

CDR3nt: TGCGCCAGCAGTCCCGGGACTAGCGGGAGTTTCCCCTACGAGCAGTACTTC
CDR3aa: CASSPGTSGSFPYEQYF
abundance: NA
j_gene: TRBJ2-7
v_gene: TRBV5-1
d_gene: TRBD2

CDR3nt: NA
CDR3aa: CASSFGTGIGKTF
abundance: NA
j_gene: TRBJ1-2
v_gene: TRBV7-2
d_gene: NA

CDR3nt: TGTGCCAGCAGCGTAGGGGCGGGGTGGGGTATTACTGAGACCCAGTACTTC
CDR3aa: CASSVGAGWGITETQYF
abundance: NA
j_gene: TRBJ2-5
v_gene: TRBV9
d_gene: NA

CDR3nt: TGTGCCAGCAGCTTCCGGGGACTCTACAATGAGCAGTTCTTC
CDR3aa: CASSFRGLYNEQFF
abundance: NA
j_gene: TRBJ2-1
v_gene: TRBV5-6
d_gene: NA

CDR3nt: TGTGCCAGCCAGTACAGGGGTCCCTACGAGCAGTACTTC
CDR3aa: CASQYRGPYEQYF
abundance: NA
j_gene: TRBJ2-7
v_gene: TRBV21-1
d_gene: NA

CDR3nt: TGTGCCACCAAGACAGGGGGAGAGACTGAAGCTTTCTTT
CDR3aa: CATKTGGETEAFF
abundance: NA
j_gene: TRBJ1-1
v_gene: TRBV19
d_gene: TRBD1

CDR3nt: TGTGCCAGCTCACCACCCGGGGGGGGGACCACAGATACGCAGTATTTT
CDR3aa: CASSPPGGGTTDTQYF
abundance: NA
j_gene: TRBJ2-3
v_gene: TRBV18
d_gene: TRBD2